This T cell receptor beta chain was recovered during a study of CD8+CD57+ T cells in acquired aplastic anemia. Findings and caveats of the study: A significant difference in CD8+ Simpson's diversity between patients and controls was not found. Patients and controls were found to share fewer than 35 CD8+ CDR3 sequences.

Investigators profiled TCR beta VDJ and CDR3 from genomic DNA template. TCRdb fed the reads into MiXCR, producing one record per CDR3 protein. The repertoire holds about 210,000 distinct CDR3 sequences, with around 32% as singletons. A remark on this clonotype: Its specificity is unknown.

With 4 bases removed from V and 0 bases from J, the gap between germline ends came to 10 bases. There are 14 residues in the CDR3. CDR1 LGHNA and CDR2 YNFKEQ come from the germline V gene. The sequencing input was sorted CD4+, CD8+, or CD8+CD57+ T cells (not recorded which) from PBMCs. The sequence derives from a human donor in good health, serving as a control. The J gene is TRBJ2-7, the V gene TRBV4-2; D is unresolved. DNA of the CDR3: TGTGCCAGCAGCCCAGAACCCCTCTCCTACGAGCAGTACTTC. Its translation: CASSPEPLSYEQYF.